Below are 32 T cell receptor beta chains sequenced from a single sample in a study of response to subunit inactivated influenza vaccine. TCRdb re-analysed the RT-PCR reads in MiXCR, keeping a single row per CDR3 protein. There are about 190,000 distinct CDR3 sequences in the sample; around 14% occur only once, and approximately 25% lies in the top ten. The input for sequencing was CD8+ T cells sorted from PBMCs, taken less than 6 days after vaccination. The receptors shown here come from a man aged 50-60 years who received an inactivated influenza vaccine.

The chain uses TRBV4-1 and TRBJ2-3; 8 nucleotides agree with TRBD2. This CDR3 is built from 16 residues. The germline gives CDR1 MGHRA, CDR2 YSYEKL. The V gene end was trimmed by 2 bases and the J gene end by 2 bases; junction bases not matched to a gene: 6. CDR3 in amino acids: CASSQHKRGSTDTQYF. In DNA, the CDR3 is TGCGCCAGCAGCCAACACAAGCGGGGGTCCACAGATACGCAGTATTTT.

The CDR3 DNA follows: TGTGCCAGCAGCCCGGACCGGGTCAATGAGCAGTTCTTC. It specifies CASSPDRVNEQFF. V usage is TRBV4-2 and J usage is TRBJ2-1; D call uncertain. V dropped 4 bases and J dropped 6 bases, with 10 bases sitting between them. Germline CDR1 reads LGHNA; CDR2 reads YNFKEQ. The CDR3 extends over 13 amino acids.

Here the CDR3 DNA reads TGTGCCAGCAGCTTATACCAGGTTTTCGATAATTCACCCCTCCACTTT. Its translation is CASSLYQVFDNSPLHF. The chain combines TRBV11-2 with TRBJ1-6; D is unclear. CDR3 length equals 16 residues. Trimming took off 2 bases at V and 5 bases at J, with 13 bases between the two ends. Germline V gene data show CDR1 as SGHAT and CDR2 as FQNNGV.

This clonotype came up many times. The CDR3, as DNA: TGTGCCAGCAGTCCGGGGACAGGGTTTGGCTACACCTTC. It translates to CASSPGTGFGYTF. The chain links TRBV6-6 to TRBJ1-2, with 9 nucleotides matching TRBD1. There are 13 residues in the CDR3. J was trimmed by 7 bases and V by 5 bases; bases with no gene match: 5. Per germline, CDR1 MNHNY and CDR2 SVGAGI (reference sequence).

The chain links TRBV27 to TRBJ2-5; the D is unclear. This CDR3 region has 13 residues. Germline V CDR1 and CDR2: MNHEY, SMNVEV (reference sequence). V was clipped by 6 bases and J by 0 bases, with 8 bases between them. The CDR3 nucleotides read TGTGCCAGCAGAAATCGGTACCAAGAGACCCAGTACTTC. The encoded protein is CASRNRYQETQYF.

The table lists this clonotype with a few counts. The rearrangement joins TRBV29-1 to TRBJ2-1; TRBD1 agrees at 12 bases. The germline V gene has CDR1 SQVTM and CDR2 ANQGSEA. The V and J ends lost 4 bases and 8 bases, in that order; junction bases with no gene match: 6. The CDR3 sequence is 14 residues long. As DNA, the CDR3 is TGCAGCGTTGTTGGGACAGGGGGCGTGGATGAGCAGTTCTTC. This translates into CSVVGTGGVDEQFF.

This clonotype has just a few counts. The J gene is TRBJ1-2, the V gene TRBV12-3 or TRBV12-4; D is possibly TRBD1 (6 bases). Trimming shortened V by 4 bases and J by 5 bases, and 8 bases separated the two germline ends. CDR3 length equals 12 residues. The CDR3 loop reads CASSWTEYGYTF. The DNA of the CDR3 is TGTGCCAGCAGTTGGACAGAGTATGGCTACACCTTC.

The chain has TRBV20-1 and TRBJ2-1; 14 bases are a match to TRBD2. Trimming cost V 3 bases and J 1 base; bases outside gene matches: 5. Germline V gives CDR1 DFQATT, CDR2 SNEGSKA (reference sequence). This CDR3 has 17 amino acids. CDR3 amino acids: CSASGLAGGYSYNEQFF. The CDR3 coding sequence is TGCAGTGCTAGCGGACTAGCGGGAGGCTATTCCTACAATGAGCAGTTCTTC.

A few counts support this clonotype. The V gene is TRBV4-1, the J gene TRBJ2-3; D is possibly TRBD2 (5 bases). V was shortened by 5 bases and J by 0 bases, with 9 bases between the two germline ends. Germline V gene lookup returns CDR1 MGHRA and CDR2 YSYEKL. This CDR3 has 14 residues. The CDR3 spells CASSRGLSTDTQYF. As DNA, the CDR3 is TGCGCCAGCAGCAGAGGGTTGAGCACAGATACGCAGTATTTT.

The chain recombines TRBV11-2 with TRBJ2-7, with 8 nucleotides matching TRBD1. Germline CDR1 SGHAT, CDR2 FQNNGV. Trimming took 1 base from V and 2 from J; bases not matched to a gene: 4. This CDR3 is 15 amino acids long. This CDR3 reads CASSLGRGPTYEQYF. In nucleotides, the CDR3 is TGTGCCAGCAGCTTAGGCAGGGGGCCTACCTACGAGCAGTACTTC.

This clonotype has more than one count but fewer than ten. The chain carries TRBV12-3 or TRBV12-4 and TRBJ1-2; 7 nucleotides agree with TRBD1. J lost 3 bases, V lost 3 bases, and 13 bases had no gene match. The CDR3 runs 17 residues. This CDR3 is CASSFGDRYERDYGYTF. In nucleotides, the CDR3 is TGTGCCAGCAGTTTTGGGGACAGATACGAAAGGGACTATGGCTACACCTTC.

As DNA, the CDR3 is TGCAGTGCTACTTCAACAGGGGGGCGCTACGAGCAGTACTTC. As protein: CSATSTGGRYEQYF. The chain employs TRBV20-1 and TRBJ2-7; TRBD1 aligns across 8 bases. This CDR3 contains 14 residues. V dropped 4 bases and J dropped 3; count of bases not matched to a gene: 8. The V gene's germline CDR1 is DFQATT and CDR2 SNEGSKA (reference sequence).

The chain joins TRBV4-3 to TRBJ2-1; D not certain. The CDR3 spans 13 residues. Germline values: CDR1 LGHNA, CDR2 YSLEER. The V end lost 1 base, the J end lost 6 bases, and 7 bases lay between the germline ends. CDR3 bases: TGCGCCAGCAGCCAAGGAATCCCCAATGAGCAGTTCTTC. It is translated as CASSQGIPNEQFF.

This clonotype was observed many times. V is TRBV12-3 or TRBV12-4 and J is TRBJ2-1, with 11 bases that match TRBD2. The V and J ends lost 6 bases and 6 bases, in that order; junction bases with no gene match: 7. The CDR3 runs to 15 residues. The CDR3 DNA follows: TGTGCCAGCAGCAATCTAGCGGGGGGTAGCAATGAGCAGTTCTTC. It yields the protein CASSNLAGGSNEQFF.

This clonotype was detected only a few times. This chain links TRBV6-2 or TRBV6-3 with TRBJ2-2; 12 bases are shared with TRBD1. Germline CDR1 reads MNHEY; CDR2 reads SVGEGT. V was clipped by 6 bases and J by 5 bases; unmatched bases: 4. The CDR3 covers 15 residues. CDR3 DNA: TGTGCCAGCAGCCGGGACAGGGGGCAAACCGGGGAGCTGTTTTTT. Its protein product is CASSRDRGQTGELFF.

This rearrangement joins TRBV2 to TRBJ2-1, with unresolved D. Per the germline V gene, CDR1 is SNHLY and CDR2 is FYNNEI. This CDR3 comprises 13 residues. The ends were cut back, 3 bases at V and 4 bases at J, with 7 bases in the middle. CDR3 sequence: CASSDDQYNEQFF. The CDR3 DNA is TGTGCCAGCAGTGATGACCAATACAATGAGCAGTTCTTC.

This clonotype was counted between two and nine times. This CDR3 reads CASSQSPGGDYTGELFF. The DNA for the CDR3 is TGCGCCAGCAGTCAATCCCCGGGGGGGGATTACACCGGGGAGCTGTTTTTT. The chain employs TRBV23-1 and TRBJ2-2; TRBD2 agrees at 8 bases. TRBV23-1 is an ORF, with its function uncertain. The V gene end was trimmed by 0 bases and the J gene end by 3 bases; junction bases not matched to a gene: 6. The CDR3 contains 17 residues.

This clonotype was seen a few times. The chain has TRBV18 and TRBJ2-7; D remains unclear. Germline-derived CDR1 and CDR2 are KGHSH and LQKENI. This CDR3 has 16 amino acids. V dropped 2 bases and J dropped 6 bases, with 20 bases sitting between them. CDR3 DNA sequence: TGTGCCAGCTCACCAGATCTAGGAGCTATATATAGCGAGCAGTACTTC. It specifies CASSPDLGAIYSEQYF.

This clonotype was recorded a few times. The V and J genes are TRBV7-6 and TRBJ2-5, with D possibly matching TRBD2 (5 bases). V was trimmed by 2 bases and J by 5 bases, leaving 15 bases between them. This CDR3 has 15 residues. Germline V gene lookup returns CDR1 SGHVS and CDR2 FNYEAQ. The CDR3 DNA follows: TGTGCCAGCAGCTTAAAGATAGAGGGTTGGGAGACCCAGTACTTC. Its protein is CASSLKIEGWETQYF.

The rearrangement uses TRBV12-3 or TRBV12-4 and TRBJ2-3, with D hard to call. Trimming removed 2 bases from V and 5 bases from J, with 5 bases in between. This CDR3 has 12 residues. The CDR3 sequence is CASSLFGDTQYF. CDR3 nucleotides: TGTGCCAGCAGTTTATTCGGAGATACGCAGTATTTT.

The V gene is TRBV20-1, the J gene TRBJ1-5, with a tentative D call TRBD1 (6 bases). The V and J ends lost 3 bases and 8 bases respectively, with 29 bases between them. This CDR3 has 18 residues. CDR1 is DFQATT, CDR2 SNEGSKA, per germline (reference sequence). The CDR3 reads CSASSLTETGHRVEPQHF. The CDR3 DNA sequence: TGCAGTGCTAGTTCTTTAACCGAGACGGGACACCGAGTAGAGCCCCAGCATTTT.

This clonotype was detected only a few times. J is TRBJ1-6 and V is TRBV12-3 or TRBV12-4; D remains ambiguous. Between the trimmed V and J ends, which lost 8 bases and 12 bases, there was a span of 14 bases. CDR3 length equals 12 residues. CDR3 region: CASQSPAGPLHF. The CDR3 DNA sequence: TGTGCCAGCCAAAGTCCCGCGGGACCCCTCCACTTT.

CDR3: CASSQEGRQAYEQYF. CDR3 in DNA: TGTGCCAGCAGCCAAGAAGGAAGGCAGGCCTACGAGCAGTACTTC. The chain has TRBV4-2 and TRBJ2-7; D unclear. Per the germline V gene, CDR1 is LGHNA and CDR2 is YNFKEQ. The CDR3 spans 15 residues. Trimming shortened V by 0 bases and J by 2 bases, and 11 bases separated the two germline ends.

This clonotype appeared a few times. The chain recombines TRBV10-3 with TRBJ2-7, with D possibly TRBD2 on 6 matching bases. Deletions cut 5 bases from V and 4 bases from J, with 9 bases between. The CDR3 has 12 residues. CDR1 and CDR2 from the germline V gene are ENHRY and SYGVKD. The CDR3: CAISPGTYEQYF. In DNA form, the CDR3 reads TGTGCCATCAGTCCAGGGACTTACGAGCAGTACTTC.

Written as DNA, the CDR3 is TGTGCCAGCAGCCAAGTCGCGGACATGACTCAAAAGACCCAGTACTTC. Residues: CASSQVADMTQKTQYF. This chain connects TRBV3-1 to TRBJ2-5; D may be TRBD1 (5 bases). CDR3 length: 16 amino acids. V dropped 1 base and J dropped 6 bases, with 18 bases sitting between them. Germline V lookup: CDR1 LGHDT, CDR2 YNNKEL (reference sequence).

This chain links TRBV20-1 with TRBJ2-7, with a weak D call TRBD1 (7 bases). Trimming left V 3 bases short and J 2 bases short, with 14 bases between. Germline V gene data show CDR1 as DFQATT and CDR2 as SNEGSKA (reference sequence). This CDR3 is 14 amino acids long. CDR3 sequence: CSASGDREAYEQYF. CDR3 DNA: TGCAGTGCTAGCGGTGACAGGGAGGCCTACGAGCAGTACTTC.

The chain uses TRBV5-1 and TRBJ2-7, with 9 positions matching TRBD1. Germline CDR1 is SGHRS and CDR2 is YFSETQ. V lost 4 bases, J lost 6 bases, and 8 bases stayed unmatched. This CDR3 is built from 14 residues. The CDR3 DNA reads TGCGCCAGCAGCGCGATCACAGGGGGCATCGAGCAGTACTTC. Translating gives CASSAITGGIEQYF.

This clonotype was counted only a few times. This chain links TRBV6-5 with TRBJ2-7, with TRBD2 matching over 8 bases. Germline assignment: CDR1 MNHEY and CDR2 SVGAGI. Unmatched junction bases numbered 15, after V lost 7 bases and J lost 7 bases. This CDR3 is 15 amino acids long. Here the CDR3 reads CASTLLAGSNLEQYF. CDR3 in DNA: TGTGCCAGCACTTTATTAGCGGGGAGCAATCTGGAGCAGTACTTC.

This clonotype was seen only a few times. This chain connects TRBV5-8 to TRBJ1-6, with TRBD1 identical over 9 bases. V lost 3 bases to trimming and J lost 9 bases; unmatched junction nucleotides: 4. The germline V gene encodes CDR1 SGHTS and CDR2 YDEGEE. The CDR3 covers 14 residues. CDR3 residues: CASSSGQGTSPLHF. CDR3 coding DNA: TGTGCCAGCAGCTCCGGACAGGGGACTTCACCCCTCCACTTT.

The CDR3 DNA reads as TGTGCCAGCCAAACTAGGGGGAATAGTGAGCAGTTCTTC. It codes for CASQTRGNSEQFF. The rearrangement joins TRBV7-9 to TRBJ2-1, with D possibly TRBD1 on 6 matching bases. This CDR3 comprises 13 residues. Germline CDR1 SEHNR, CDR2 FQNEAQ (reference sequence). V was pared by 8 bases and J by 9 bases, with 17 bases between.

This clonotype appeared a few times. V usage is TRBV9 and J usage is TRBJ2-2; 7 bases match TRBD2. Trimming removed 3 bases from V and 3 bases from J; junction bases left unmatched: 8. Germline assignment: CDR1 SGDLS and CDR2 YYNGEE. The CDR3 is 16 residues long. For the CDR3, the DNA is TGTGCCAGCAGCGACTCCGGGACTACCGACACCGGGGAGCTGTTTTTT. It encodes CASSDSGTTDTGELFF.

V and J are TRBV7-9 and TRBJ2-1; D unresolved. V was clipped by 1 base and J by 5 bases, with 12 bases between them. Germline assignment: CDR1 SEHNR and CDR2 FQNEAQ (reference sequence). This CDR3 spans 15 amino acids. CDR3 nucleotide sequence: TGTGCCAGCAGCTTAGGTTGGACGGAACACAATGAGCAGTTCTTC. It specifies CASSLGWTEHNEQFF.